This T cell receptor beta chain was captured by sequencing in a study of blood T cell repertoires in COVID-19. Turning to the study itself: Italy, Spain and the United States were the sources of the convalescent and acute COVID-19 samples.

With 3 bases clipped from V and 6 bases from J, the junction kept 7 bases outside the gene matches. The CDR3 contains 15 residues. Germline assignment: CDR1 LGHDT and CDR2 YNNKEL (reference sequence). Data came from immunoSEQ multiplex PCR; TCRdb stores just in-frame clones and leaves some out. In the table there are under 450,000 clones, more than 85% of which are singletons. Living in about 25 US areas, the participants were between roughly 18 and 90 years of age. Cohort allocation depended upon clinical history that participants reported. In the 2 weeks before study entry, exposed participants met a COVID-19 case, which was PCR-confirmed or clinician-diagnosed.

The chain uses TRBV3-1 (or the pseudogene TRBV3-2) and TRBJ2-2; TRBD2 matches at 7 bases. The sequenced sample was PBMCs or T cells enriched from blood (not recorded which). The receptor comes from a middle-aged woman who had been exposed to COVID-19. In nucleotides, the CDR3 is TGTGCCAGCAGCCAGGGCGGGAGAAAGTCCGGGGAGCTGTTTTTT. Its protein product is CASSQGGRKSGELFF.